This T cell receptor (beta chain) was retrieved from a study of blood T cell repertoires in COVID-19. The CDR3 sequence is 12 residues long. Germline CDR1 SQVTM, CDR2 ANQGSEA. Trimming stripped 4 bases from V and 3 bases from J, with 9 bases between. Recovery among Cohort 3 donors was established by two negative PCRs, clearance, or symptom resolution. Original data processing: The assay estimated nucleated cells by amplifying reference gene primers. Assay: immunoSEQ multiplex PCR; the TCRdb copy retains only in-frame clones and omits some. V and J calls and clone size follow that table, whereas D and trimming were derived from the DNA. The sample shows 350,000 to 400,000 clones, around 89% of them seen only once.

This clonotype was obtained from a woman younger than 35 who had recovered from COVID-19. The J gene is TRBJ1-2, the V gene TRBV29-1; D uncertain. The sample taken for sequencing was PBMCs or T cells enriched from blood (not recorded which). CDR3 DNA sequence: TGCAGCGTTGTCCGTCAGGACTATGGCTACACCTTC. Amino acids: CSVVRQDYGYTF.